This record looks at one T cell receptor (beta chain) sequence and its context. Its cognate antigen has yet to be identified. Base quality data are lacking; no much larger clone is found one base away. The data were taken from a study of T cell changes during pregnancy in multiple sclerosis (dated by TCRdb to about 2019). Turning to the overall study: The study examined how the T cell repertoire changed over the course of pregnancy in women with multiple sclerosis.

V lost 5 bases and J lost 11 bases, and the count of bases not matched to a germline gene is 8. Inclusive of the bounding cysteine and phenylalanine, the CDR3 is 13 residues long. The entry retains the CDR3 DNA only, 39 bases that are in frame from base 1. Based on the germline V gene, the CDR1 and CDR2 sequences are SGHTA and FQGTGA. Libraries were constructed by the immunoSEQ multiplex PCR assay. The table comes from immuneACCESS by way of TCRdb, which keeps in-frame sequences with V and J called. Part of the clones is missing from these tables; in studies checked, under half for an unresolved V gene and the rest for unknown reasons. The sample table contains 40,000 to 60,000 clones; only one count was recorded for roughly nine tenths of them. The top ten clones comprise roughly 0.36% of the sample.

The rearranged chain carries TRBV7-3 and TRBJ1-1; a stretch of 10 junction bases matches TRBD1. The sequencing here drew on CD4+ T cells from peripheral blood mononuclear cells, taken before pregnancy. The sequence came from a female donor with multiple sclerosis, enrolled in a pregnancy study. The CDR3 protein is CASSLHGTGEAFF. The DNA sequence follows: TGTGCCAGCAGCCTCCATGGGACAGGGGAGGCTTTCTTT.